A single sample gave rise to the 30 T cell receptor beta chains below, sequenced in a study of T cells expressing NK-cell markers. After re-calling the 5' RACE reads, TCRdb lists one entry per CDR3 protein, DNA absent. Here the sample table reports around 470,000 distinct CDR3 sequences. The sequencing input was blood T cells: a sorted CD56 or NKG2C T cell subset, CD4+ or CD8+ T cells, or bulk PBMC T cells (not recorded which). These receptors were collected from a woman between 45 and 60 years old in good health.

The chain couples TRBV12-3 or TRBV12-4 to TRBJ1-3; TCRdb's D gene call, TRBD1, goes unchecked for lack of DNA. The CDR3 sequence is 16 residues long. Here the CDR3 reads CASSRTQGVVGNTIYF.

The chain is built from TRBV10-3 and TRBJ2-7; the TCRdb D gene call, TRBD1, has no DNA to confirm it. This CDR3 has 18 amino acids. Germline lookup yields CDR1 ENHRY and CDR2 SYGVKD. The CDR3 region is CAISESFFPGTFSYEQYF.

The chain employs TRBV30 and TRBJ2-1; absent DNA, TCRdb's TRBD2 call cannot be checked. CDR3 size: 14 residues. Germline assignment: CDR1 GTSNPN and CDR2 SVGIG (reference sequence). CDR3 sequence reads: CAWSKAGVRNEQFF.

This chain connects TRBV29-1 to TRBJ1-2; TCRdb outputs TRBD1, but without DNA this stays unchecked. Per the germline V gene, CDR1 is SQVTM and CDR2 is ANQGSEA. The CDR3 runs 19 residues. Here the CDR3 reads CSVEEGLLTQGKINYGYTF.

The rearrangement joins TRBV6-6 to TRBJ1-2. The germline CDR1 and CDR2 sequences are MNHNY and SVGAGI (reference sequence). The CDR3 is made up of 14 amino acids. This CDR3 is CASSYSGANYGYTF.

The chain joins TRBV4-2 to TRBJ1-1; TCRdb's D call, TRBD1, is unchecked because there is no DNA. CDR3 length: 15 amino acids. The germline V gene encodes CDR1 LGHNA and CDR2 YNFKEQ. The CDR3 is CASSPRQGVDTEAFF.

The CDR3 here is CASSQELATSYEQYF. The chain uses TRBV3-1 and TRBJ2-7. Germline CDR1 and CDR2: LGHDT and YNNKEL (reference sequence). There are 15 residues in the CDR3.

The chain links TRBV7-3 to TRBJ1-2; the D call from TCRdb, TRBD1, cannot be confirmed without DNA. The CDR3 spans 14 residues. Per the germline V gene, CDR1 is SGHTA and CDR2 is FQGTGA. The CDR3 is CASSLFGTGYGYTF.

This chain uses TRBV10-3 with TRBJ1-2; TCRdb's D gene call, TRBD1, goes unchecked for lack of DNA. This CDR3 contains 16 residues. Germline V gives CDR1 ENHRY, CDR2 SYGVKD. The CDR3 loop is CAITGTRTPVGYGYTF.

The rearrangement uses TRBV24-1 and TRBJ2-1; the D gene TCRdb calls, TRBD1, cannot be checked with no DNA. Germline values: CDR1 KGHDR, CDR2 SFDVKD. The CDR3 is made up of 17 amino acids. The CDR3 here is CATSEPGTGGTYNEQFF.

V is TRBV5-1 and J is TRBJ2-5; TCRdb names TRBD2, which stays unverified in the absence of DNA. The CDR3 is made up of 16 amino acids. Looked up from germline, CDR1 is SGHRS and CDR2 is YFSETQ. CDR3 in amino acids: CASSLDPTRSSETQYF.

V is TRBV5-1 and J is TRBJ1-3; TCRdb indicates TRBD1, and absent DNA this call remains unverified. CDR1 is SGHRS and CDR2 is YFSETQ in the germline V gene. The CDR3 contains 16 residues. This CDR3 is CASSLVGDGSGNTIYF.

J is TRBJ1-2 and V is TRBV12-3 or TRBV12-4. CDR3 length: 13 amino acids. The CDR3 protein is CASSLVSQGVYTF.

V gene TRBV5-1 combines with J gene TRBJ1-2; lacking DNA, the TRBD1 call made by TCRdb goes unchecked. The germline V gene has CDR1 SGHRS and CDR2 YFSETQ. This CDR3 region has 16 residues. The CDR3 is CASSLVLSGAGVIKTF.

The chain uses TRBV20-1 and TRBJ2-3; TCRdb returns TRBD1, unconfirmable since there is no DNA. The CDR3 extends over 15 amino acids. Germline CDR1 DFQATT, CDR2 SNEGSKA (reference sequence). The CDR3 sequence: CSARDQRGPTDTQYF.

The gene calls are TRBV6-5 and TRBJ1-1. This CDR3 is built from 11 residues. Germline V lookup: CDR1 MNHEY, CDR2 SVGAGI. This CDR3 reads CASSYLDEAFF.

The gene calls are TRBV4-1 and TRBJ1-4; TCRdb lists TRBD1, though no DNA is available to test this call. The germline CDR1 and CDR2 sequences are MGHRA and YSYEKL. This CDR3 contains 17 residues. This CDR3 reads CASSQVGRASHNEKLFF.

This chain's CDR3 is CASSLLGETQYF. This rearrangement joins TRBV5-1 to TRBJ2-5. Germline CDR1 reads SGHRS; CDR2 reads YFSETQ. This CDR3 contains 12 residues.

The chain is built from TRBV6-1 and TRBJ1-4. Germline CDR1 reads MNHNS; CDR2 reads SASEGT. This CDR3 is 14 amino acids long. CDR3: CASSEWADPEKLFF.

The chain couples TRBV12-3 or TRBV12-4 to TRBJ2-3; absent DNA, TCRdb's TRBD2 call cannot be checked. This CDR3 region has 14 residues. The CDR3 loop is CASSSSGRRDTQYF.

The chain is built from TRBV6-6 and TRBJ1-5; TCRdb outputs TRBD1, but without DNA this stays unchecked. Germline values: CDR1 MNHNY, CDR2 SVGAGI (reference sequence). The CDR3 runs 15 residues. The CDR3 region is CASGPGRRTNQPQHF.

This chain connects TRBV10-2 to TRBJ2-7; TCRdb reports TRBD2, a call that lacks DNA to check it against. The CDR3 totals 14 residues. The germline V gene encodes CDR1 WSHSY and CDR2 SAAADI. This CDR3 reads CASSRAGEIYEQYF.

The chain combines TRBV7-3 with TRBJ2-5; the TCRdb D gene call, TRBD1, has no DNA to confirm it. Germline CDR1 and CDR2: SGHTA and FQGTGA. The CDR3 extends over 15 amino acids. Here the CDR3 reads CASSFGAGRRETQYF.

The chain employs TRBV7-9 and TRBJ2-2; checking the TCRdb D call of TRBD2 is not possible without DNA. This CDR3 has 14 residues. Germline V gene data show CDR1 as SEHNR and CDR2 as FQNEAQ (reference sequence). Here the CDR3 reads CASSLAGVPGELFF.

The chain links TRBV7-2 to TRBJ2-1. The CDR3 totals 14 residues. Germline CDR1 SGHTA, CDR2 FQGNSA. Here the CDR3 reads CASSRAHLDNEQFF.

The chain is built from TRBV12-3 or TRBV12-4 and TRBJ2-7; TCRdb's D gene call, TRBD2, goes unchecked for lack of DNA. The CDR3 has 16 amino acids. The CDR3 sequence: CASSSIRLAGANEQYF.

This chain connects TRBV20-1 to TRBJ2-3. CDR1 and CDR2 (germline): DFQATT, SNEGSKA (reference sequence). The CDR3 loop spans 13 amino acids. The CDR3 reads CSVPVRNTDTQYF.

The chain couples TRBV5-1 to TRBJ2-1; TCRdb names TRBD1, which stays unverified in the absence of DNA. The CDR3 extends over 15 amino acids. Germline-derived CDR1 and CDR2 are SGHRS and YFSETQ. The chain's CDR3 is CASGPGGFSYNEQFF.

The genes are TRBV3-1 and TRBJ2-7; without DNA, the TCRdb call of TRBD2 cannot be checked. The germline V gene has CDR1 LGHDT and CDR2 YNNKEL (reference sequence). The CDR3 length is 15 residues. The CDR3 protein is CASSQVASGIYEQYF.

This CDR3 is CASSLRRQVEQYF. The chain has TRBV7-2 and TRBJ2-7. The germline CDR1 and CDR2 sequences are SGHTA and FQGNSA. This CDR3 comprises 13 residues.